These 30 T cell receptor beta chains originate from one sample sequenced in a study of glioma-infiltrating T cells after dendritic cell vaccination. Produced via immunoSEQ multiplex PCR; TCRdb's table is partial and in-frame only. Among about 73,000 clones, roughly 87% were seen once, and the ten largest hold about 2%. This specimen consisted of blood, obtained before dendritic cell vaccination. The receptors were gathered from a human donor with glioblastoma.

The V gene is TRBV7-9, the J gene TRBJ2-3; 14 bases line up with TRBD2. Germline CDR1 reads SEHNR; CDR2 reads FQNEAQ (reference sequence). This CDR3 has 15 residues. The V segment lost 3 bases and the J segment 4 bases; nucleotides outside the gene matches: 0. The CDR3 reads CASSLGLAGADTQYF. DNA for the CDR3: TGTGCCAGCAGCTTGGGACTAGCGGGGGCAGATACGCAGTATTTT.

The chain has TRBV30 and TRBJ2-1; 11 nucleotides line up with TRBD2. This CDR3 comprises 13 residues. Germline V gene data show CDR1 as GTSNPN and CDR2 as SVGIG (reference sequence). V was clipped by 0 bases and J by 14 bases; unmatched bases: 6. CDR3 protein: CAWSVIGSGGEFF. CDR3 DNA: TGTGCCTGGAGTGTTATCGGTAGCGGGGGGGAGTTCTTC.

The V and J genes are TRBV9 and TRBJ2-1, with 9 bases that match TRBD2. The CDR3 is 15 amino acids. Germline assignment: CDR1 SGDLS and CDR2 YYNGEE. J lost 0 bases, V lost 5 bases, and 3 bases had no gene match. CDR3 bases: TGTGCCAGCAGTGGTAGCGGGAGCTCCTACAATGAGCAGTTCTTC. Protein sequence: CASSGSGSSYNEQFF.

The CDR3 loop is CASNLLTAYNEQFF. As DNA, the CDR3 is TGTGCCAGCAACTTATTGACAGCTTACAATGAGCAGTTCTTC. The genes are TRBV6-1 and TRBJ2-1; possible D gene TRBD1, 5 bases. Trimming pared 7 bases from V and 4 bases from J, leaving 14 bases between. CDR1 MNHNS and CDR2 SASEGT come from the germline V gene. CDR3 size: 14 residues.

J is TRBJ1-2 and V is TRBV19; a weak D match, TRBD1 (5 bases). The CDR3 spans 15 residues. Trimming removed 6 bases at V and 2 bases at J, with 16 bases between. Germline assignment: CDR1 LNHDA and CDR2 SQIVND (reference sequence). In DNA form, the CDR3 reads TGTGCCAGTAGCGGGTCGTGGGGCGACAACTATGGCTACACCTTC. This translates into CASSGSWGDNYGYTF.

CDR3 DNA sequence: TGTGCCAGTAGTTTACAGGGCTCCACTGGAAACACCATATATTTT. It translates to CASSLQGSTGNTIYF. The chain has TRBV19 and TRBJ1-3; tentatively, D is TRBD1 (6 bases). The CDR3 runs 15 residues. Germline CDR1 reads LNHDA; CDR2 reads SQIVND (reference sequence). V shed 5 bases and J shed 2 bases, with 13 bases lying between them.

V usage is TRBV29-1 and J usage is TRBJ1-1; 9 positions match TRBD1. In germline, CDR1 is SQVTM, CDR2 ANQGSEA. V shed 5 bases, J shed 1 base, and the junction held 2 bases outside the gene matches. The CDR3 length is 13 residues. In nucleotides, the CDR3 is TGCAGCGTTACAGGGGGCTCGAACACTGAAGCTTTCTTT. It specifies CSVTGGSNTEAFF. Complete variable domain (other parts from reference TRBV29-1 and TRBJ1-1): SAVISQKPSRDICQRGTSLTIQCQVDSQVTMMFWYRQQPGQSLTLIATANQGSEATYESGFVIDKFPISRPNLTFSTLTVSNMSPEDSSIYLCSVTGGSNTEAFFGQGTRLTVV.

The chain uses TRBV27 and TRBJ1-2, with TRBD1 matching over 9 bases. CDR1 is MNHEY, CDR2 SMNVEV, per germline (reference sequence). The CDR3 totals 15 residues. V trimming: 8 bases; J trimming: 8 bases; junction bases outside the gene matches: 15. CDR3 bases: TGTGCCAGCGGGGACAGGGTGCGGGTGGCTTGGGGCTACACCTTC. It is translated as CASGDRVRVAWGYTF.

The chain joins TRBV7-2 to TRBJ1-1; D gene uncertain. Trimming left V 5 bases short and J 6 bases short, with 16 bases between. The CDR3 runs to 14 residues. CDR1 and CDR2 from the germline V gene are SGHTA and FQGNSA. CDR3 bases: TGTGCCAGCAGCCCTCCTCGGACTACGGCTGAAGCTTTCTTT. This encodes CASSPPRTTAEAFF.

The chain carries TRBV7-9 and TRBJ1-1; perhaps TRBD1 as D (5 bases). The V gene's germline CDR1 is SEHNR and CDR2 FQNEAQ (reference sequence). V was clipped by 4 bases and J by 4 bases, with 13 bases between them. This CDR3 region has 14 residues. The CDR3, as DNA: TGTGCCAGCAGCTCTGGGGGGAGGGGCACTGAAGCTTTCTTT. This encodes CASSSGGRGTEAFF.

V is TRBV5-1 and J is TRBJ2-4; 11 bases fit TRBD1. Germline CDR1 reads SGHRS; CDR2 reads YFSETQ. The CDR3 spans 19 residues. Losses at the gene ends were 4 bases for V and 1 base for J; bases not matched to a gene: 13. The CDR3 sequence is CASSPRTGGTISAKNIQYF. In DNA, the CDR3 is TGCGCCAGCAGCCCTCGGACAGGGGGCACCATTTCGGCCAAAAACATTCAGTACTTC.

As for this clone: A much larger clone differs from this one at a single base, so this may be a read error. The J gene is TRBJ1-2, the V gene TRBV2; TRBD1 agrees at 8 bases. There are 14 residues in the CDR3. Germline values: CDR1 SNHLY, CDR2 FYNNEI. Trimming at V came to 2 bases and at J to 4 bases, leaving 3 bases not matched to a gene. The CDR3 DNA is TGTGCCAGCAGTGAATCAGGGGGCGGCTATGGCTACACCTTC. Protein product: CASSESGGGYGYTF.

The chain carries TRBV10-2 and TRBJ2-7; D gene ambiguous. The germline V and J ends were trimmed by 0 bases and 0 bases, with 9 bases remaining between them. There are 15 residues in the CDR3. The V gene's germline CDR1 is WSHSY and CDR2 SAAADI. DNA of the CDR3: TGCGCCAGCAGTGAGTCGAGTAGCAACTCCTACGAGCAGTACGTC. It codes for CASSESSSNSYEQYV.

The V call is TRBV19, the J call TRBJ1-2; D unclear. CDR1 is LNHDA, CDR2 SQIVND, per germline (reference sequence). The length of the CDR3 is 14 residues. The CDR3 region has the DNA TGTGCGACTACGACCCCCGGGCAGAACTATGGCTACACCTTC. It codes for CATTTPGQNYGYTF.

The rearrangement joins TRBV25-1 to TRBJ2-5; TRBD1 aligns across 7 bases. Germline-derived CDR1 and CDR2 are MGHDK and SYGVNS. The V and J ends lost 3 bases and 2 bases, in that order; junction bases with no gene match: 3. The CDR3 is 14 amino acids. CDR3 amino acids: CASSDTGAQETQYF. The CDR3 nucleotides read TGTGCCAGCAGTGATACAGGGGCACAAGAGACCCAGTACTTC.

The J gene is TRBJ1-1, the V gene TRBV5-6, with 10 bases identical to TRBD1. CDR1 and CDR2 (germline): SGHDT, YYEEEE. V trimming: 3 bases; J trimming: 1 base; junction bases outside the gene matches: 0. The CDR3 contains 14 residues. The CDR3 DNA follows: TGTGCCAGCAGCTGGGACAGGGGGAACACTGAAGCTTTCTTT. It specifies CASSWDRGNTEAFF. The variable domain in full, completed from reference TRBV5-6 and TRBJ1-1, reads DAGVTQSPTHLIKTRGQQVTLRCSPKSGHDTVSWYQQALGQGPQFIFQYYEEEERQRGNFPDRFSGHQFPNYSSELNVNALLLGDSALYLCASSWDRGNTEAFFGQGTRLTVV.

The V and J genes are TRBV6-1 and TRBJ2-7; TRBD1 aligns across 7 bases. Germline-derived CDR1 and CDR2 are MNHNS and SASEGT. The ends lost 8 bases at V and 4 bases at J; junction bases unmatched: 8. This CDR3 region has 13 residues. The CDR3 protein is CASGRDRLYEQYF. DNA of the CDR3: TGTGCCAGCGGCCGGGACAGACTATACGAGCAGTACTTC.

The chain is built from TRBV10-3 and TRBJ2-1, with 10 bases that match TRBD1. This CDR3 comprises 14 residues. CDR1 and CDR2 from the germline V gene are ENHRY and SYGVKD. J lost 9 bases, V lost 7 bases, and 9 bases had no gene match. CDR3 bases: TGTGCCATCATGGGTGGGACAGGGGAGAGTGAGCAGTTCTTC. It yields the protein CAIMGGTGESEQFF.

The chain joins TRBV7-2 to TRBJ1-3; D is possibly TRBD1 (6 bases). There are 13 residues in the CDR3. Trimming left V 6 bases short and J 0 bases short, with 6 bases between. CDR1 and CDR2 from the germline V gene are SGHTA and FQGNSA. The CDR3 bases are TGTGCCAGCAGACAGGGCTCTGGAAACACCATATATTTT. It yields the protein CASRQGSGNTIYF.

V usage is TRBV5-1 and J usage is TRBJ1-2; D call uncertain. Germline V CDR1 and CDR2: SGHRS, YFSETQ. Deletions cut 5 bases from V and 7 bases from J, with 12 bases between. This CDR3 is built from 12 residues. The CDR3 sequence: CASSITDFGYTF. The DNA for the CDR3 is TGCGCCAGCAGTATAACGGACTTTGGCTACACCTTC. The entire variable domain, with the rest obtained from reference TRBV5-1 and TRBJ1-2, is as follows: KAGVTQTPRYLIKTRGQQVTLSCSPISGHRSVSWYQQTPGQGLQFLFEYFSETQRNKGNFPGRFSGRQFSNSRSEMNVSTLELGDSALYLCASSITDFGYTFGSGTRLTVV.

V and J are TRBV5-1 and TRBJ2-7; 8 bases map to TRBD1. CDR1 SGHRS and CDR2 YFSETQ come from the germline V gene. The CDR3 totals 13 residues. This CDR3 reads CASSAEPGQVVSV. CDR3 coding DNA: TGCGCCAGCAGCGCCGAACCGGGACAGGTCGTTTCCGTC.

The gene calls are TRBV7-9 and TRBJ2-4; 7 bases are a match to TRBD1. Germline loops: CDR1 SEHNR, CDR2 FQNEAQ (reference sequence). V lost 5 bases and J lost 5; bases outside the gene matches: 9. The CDR3 runs 15 residues. CDR3 bases: TGTGCCAGCAGCAGGCCGGGACAGAAACAAAACATTCAGTACTTC. It encodes CASSRPGQKQNIQYF. The complete variable domain, with remaining parts taken from reference TRBV7-9 and TRBJ2-4, reads DTGVSQNPRHKITKRGQNVTFRCDPISEHNRLYWYRQTLGQGPEFLTYFQNEAQLEKSRLLSDRFSAERPKGSFSTLEIQRTEQGDSAMYLCASSRPGQKQNIQYFGAGTRLSVL.

By share, this clone ranks as medium-sized. The chain has TRBV6-5 and TRBJ2-1; D is uncertain. V lost 0 bases, J lost 4 bases, and 7 bases lay in between. This CDR3 is built from 14 residues. CDR1 and CDR2 from the germline V gene are MNHEY and SVGAGI. The CDR3 sequence: CASSYSPQYNEQFF. In nucleotides, the CDR3 is TGTGCCAGCAGTTACTCGCCGCAGTACAATGAGCAGTTCTTC.

J is TRBJ2-2 and V is TRBV18, with 8 bases identical to TRBD2. CDR1 is KGHSH, CDR2 LQKENI, per germline. The ends lost 3 bases at V and 5 bases at J; junction bases unmatched: 8. The CDR3 consists of 16 residues. The CDR3 bases are TGTGCCAGCTCACCCCCGAGGCTAGCGGGTACCGGGGAGCTGTTTTTT. It yields the protein CASSPPRLAGTGELFF.

The rearrangement uses TRBV5-1 and TRBJ1-1, with TRBD1 matching 9 bases. Germline loops: CDR1 SGHRS, CDR2 YFSETQ. With V trimmed by 1 base and J by 1 base, 11 bases remained unmatched. This CDR3 is 18 amino acids long. The CDR3 DNA is TGCGCCAGCAGCTTGACACGTCCCGGGACAGGGAGGAACACTGAAGCTTTCTTT. This encodes CASSLTRPGTGRNTEAFF.

The rearrangement links TRBV30 to TRBJ1-3; TRBD1 is a possible D gene (6 bases). The V and J ends lost 3 bases and 4 bases respectively, with 13 bases between them. The CDR3 loop spans 14 amino acids. Germline V gene sequence: CDR1 GTSNPN, CDR2 SVGIG (reference sequence). The CDR3 is CAWRKTGAGNTIYF. DNA of the CDR3: TGTGCCTGGAGGAAGACAGGTGCCGGAAACACCATATATTTT.

The chain is built from TRBV7-2 and TRBJ2-5; 7 nucleotides agree with TRBD1. This CDR3 has 16 residues. Germline V gene data show CDR1 as SGHTA and CDR2 as FQGNSA. Trimming removed 1 base from V and 5 bases from J; junction bases left unmatched: 10. The CDR3 sequence: CASSLVRGGVMETQYF. The DNA for the CDR3 is TGTGCCAGCAGCTTAGTCAGAGGGGGCGTGATGGAGACCCAGTACTTC.

In this sample, this clone turned up a few times. The V call is TRBV5-1, the J call TRBJ2-5; 9 nucleotides line up with TRBD1. Trimming at V came to 4 bases and at J to 4 bases, leaving 14 bases not matched to a gene. Looked up from germline, CDR1 is SGHRS and CDR2 is YFSETQ. The length of the CDR3 is 17 residues. CDR3 loop: CASSPALQGADRETQYF. In DNA, the CDR3 is TGCGCCAGCAGCCCAGCGCTACAGGGGGCGGATAGAGAGACCCAGTACTTC.

The chain uses TRBV5-1 and TRBJ2-3; the D gene is possibly TRBD2 (5 bases). The CDR3 covers 14 residues. CDR1 is SGHRS, CDR2 YFSETQ, per germline. With 7 bases removed from V and 0 bases from J, the gap between germline ends came to 12 bases. CDR3 in DNA: TGCGCCAGCCGAAGGACTTTTAGCACAGATACGCAGTATTTT. Translation gives CASRRTFSTDTQYF.

This clone turned up a few times. The chain uses TRBV6-1 and TRBJ1-5; no firm D call. This CDR3 has 12 amino acids. V lost 1 base and J 9 bases, leaving 7 bases between the germline ends. The germline V gene encodes CDR1 MNHNS and CDR2 SASEGT. Written as DNA, the CDR3 is TGTGCCAGCAGTGAAGTCCCCCGGCCCCAGCATTTT. This gives the protein CASSEVPRPQHF.